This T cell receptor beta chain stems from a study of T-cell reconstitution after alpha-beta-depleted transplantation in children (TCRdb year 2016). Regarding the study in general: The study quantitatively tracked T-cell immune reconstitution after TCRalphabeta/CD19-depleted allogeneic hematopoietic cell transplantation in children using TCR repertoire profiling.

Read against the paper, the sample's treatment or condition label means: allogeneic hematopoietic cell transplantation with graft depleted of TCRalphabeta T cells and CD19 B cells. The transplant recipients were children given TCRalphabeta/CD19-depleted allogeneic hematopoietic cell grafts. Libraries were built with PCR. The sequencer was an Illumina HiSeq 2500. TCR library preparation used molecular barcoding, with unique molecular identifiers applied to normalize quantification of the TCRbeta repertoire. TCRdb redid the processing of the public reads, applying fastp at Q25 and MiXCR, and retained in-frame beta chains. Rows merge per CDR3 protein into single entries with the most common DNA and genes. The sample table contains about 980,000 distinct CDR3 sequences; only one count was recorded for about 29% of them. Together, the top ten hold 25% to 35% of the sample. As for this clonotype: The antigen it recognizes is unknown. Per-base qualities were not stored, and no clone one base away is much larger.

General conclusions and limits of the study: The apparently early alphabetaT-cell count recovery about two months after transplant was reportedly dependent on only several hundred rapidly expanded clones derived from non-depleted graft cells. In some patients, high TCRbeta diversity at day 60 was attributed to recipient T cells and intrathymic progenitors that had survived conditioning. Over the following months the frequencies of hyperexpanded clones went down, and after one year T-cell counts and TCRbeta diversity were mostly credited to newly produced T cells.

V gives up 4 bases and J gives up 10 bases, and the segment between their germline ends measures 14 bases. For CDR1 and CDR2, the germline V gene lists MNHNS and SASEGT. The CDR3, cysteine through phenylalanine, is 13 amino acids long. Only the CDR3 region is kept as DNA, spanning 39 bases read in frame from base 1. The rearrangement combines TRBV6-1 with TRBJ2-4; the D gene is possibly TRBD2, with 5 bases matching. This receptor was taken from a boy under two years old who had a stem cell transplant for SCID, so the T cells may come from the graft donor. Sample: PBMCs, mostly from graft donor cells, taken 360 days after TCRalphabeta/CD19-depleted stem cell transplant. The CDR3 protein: CASSAGLLQIQYF. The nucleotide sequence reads TGTGCCAGCAGTGCAGGACTCCTCCAGATTCAGTACTTC.